These 5 T cell receptor beta chains were all obtained from the same sample, sequenced in a study of shared clonotypes between healthy human individuals. Assay used: immunoSEQ multiplex PCR; TCRdb lists only in-frame clones, some missing. Counted here are about 2.3 million clones, just under 95% occurring once; the ten biggest clones make up 0.37%. The specimen sequenced was naive CD4+ T cells from PBMCs. As to subset: CD45RA+ positively selected. The receptors were sampled from a man aged 18 to 35 in good health. Some clones in this sample may be carry-over from other donors' samples.

The chain uses TRBV7-6 and TRBJ1-2; no clear D gene. The CDR3 is 14 amino acids. V lost 4 bases and J 0 bases, leaving 9 bases between the germline ends. Germline V gene sequence: CDR1 SGHVS, CDR2 FNYEAQ. The CDR3 DNA follows: TGTGCCAGCAGCTCCCGTCCCACTAACTATGGCTACACCTTC. It encodes CASSSRPTNYGYTF.

This rearrangement joins TRBV10-3 to TRBJ1-5, with 9 bases lining up with TRBD1. This CDR3 has 16 residues. CDR1 is ENHRY and CDR2 is SYGVKD in the germline V gene. After removal of 2 bases from V and 4 bases from J, the junction contained 6 bases not matched to a gene. The CDR3 region is CAISEMDRGGNQPQHF. The DNA of the CDR3 is TGTGCCATCAGTGAGATGGACAGGGGAGGAAATCAGCCCCAGCATTTT.

This clone was seen just once. The chain employs TRBV18 and TRBJ2-1; TRBD2 aligns across 8 bases. V dropped 4 bases and J dropped 5; count of bases not matched to a gene: 4. Germline CDR1 is KGHSH and CDR2 is LQKENI. The CDR3 loop spans 14 amino acids. The CDR3 sequence: CASSQLAANNEQFF. CDR3 in DNA: TGTGCCAGCTCACAACTAGCGGCCAACAATGAGCAGTTCTTC. Full variable domain (outside the CDR3, taken from reference TRBV18 and TRBJ2-1): NAGVMQNPRHLVRRRGQEARLRCSPMKGHSHVYWYRQLPEEGLKFMVYLQKENIIDESGMPKERFSAEFPKEGPSILRIQQVVRGDSAAYFCASSQLAANNEQFFGPGTRLTVL.

V and J are TRBV28 and TRBJ1-3; D is possibly TRBD1 (5 bases). Germline assignment: CDR1 MDHEN and CDR2 SYDVKM. This CDR3 has 15 residues. V was cut by 6 bases and J by 2 bases, with 14 bases left in between. CDR3 residues: CASSGTPSPGNTIYF. Here the CDR3 DNA reads TGTGCCAGCAGCGGGACGCCAAGTCCTGGAAACACCATATATTTT.

This clone was observed a few times. The chain employs TRBV12-5 and TRBJ1-1, with 7 bases identical to TRBD1. After removal of 0 bases from V and 5 bases from J, the junction contained 15 bases not matched to a gene. The CDR3 loop spans 18 amino acids. CDR1 LGHNT and CDR2 FRNRAP come from the germline V gene. Written as DNA, the CDR3 is TGTGCTAGTGGTTTGGTGACAGGGATAAGCCATCCCGGGACTGAAGCTTTCTTT. It specifies CASGLVTGISHPGTEAFF.